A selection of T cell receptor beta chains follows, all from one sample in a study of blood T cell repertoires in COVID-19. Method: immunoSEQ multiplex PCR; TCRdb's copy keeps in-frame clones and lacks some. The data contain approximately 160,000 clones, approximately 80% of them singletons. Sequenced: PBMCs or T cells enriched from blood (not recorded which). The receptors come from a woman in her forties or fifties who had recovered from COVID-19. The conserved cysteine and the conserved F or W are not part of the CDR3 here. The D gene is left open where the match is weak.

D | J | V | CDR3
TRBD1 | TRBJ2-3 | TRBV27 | ASSLQGATDTQY
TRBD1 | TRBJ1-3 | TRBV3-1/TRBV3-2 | ASSPDRGLDTIY
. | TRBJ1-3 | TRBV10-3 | AASPGVTTARNTIY
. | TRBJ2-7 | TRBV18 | ASSQDRSSYEQY
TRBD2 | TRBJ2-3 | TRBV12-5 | ASGLVHGGGADTQY
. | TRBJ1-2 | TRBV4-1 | ASSQDGGANYGYT
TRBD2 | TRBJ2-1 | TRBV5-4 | ASSLKLAGVSWGNEQF
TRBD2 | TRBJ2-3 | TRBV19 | ASSIMGLANTDTQY
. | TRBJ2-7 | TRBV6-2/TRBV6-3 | ASSDGNSPYEQY
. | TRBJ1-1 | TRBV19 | ASRGGF
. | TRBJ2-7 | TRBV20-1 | SASSVRKDLNPLEQY
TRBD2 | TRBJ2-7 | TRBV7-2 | ASSSRPGLAGEREQY
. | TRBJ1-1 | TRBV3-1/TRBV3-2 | ASSQSNSGNTEAF
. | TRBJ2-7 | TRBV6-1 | ASSEPRVSTNEQY
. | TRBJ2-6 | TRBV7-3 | ASSSPSSGANVLT
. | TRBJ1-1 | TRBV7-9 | ASSRLVLVGDAF